This T cell receptor (beta chain) was documented in a study of control samples from healthy donors and cancer patients. Repertoires were generated with immunoSEQ multiplex PCR, while TCRdb's copy carries only in-frame clones and drops some. This sample has 90,000 to 120,000 clones, with roughly four fifths found just once. In germline, CDR1 is MDHEN, CDR2 SYDVKM. The length of the CDR3 is 14 residues. Trimming cost V 3 bases and J 6 bases, with 12 bases left between them. The chain couples TRBV28 to TRBJ1-5, with D uncertain. Material: blood. This receptor was identified in a man younger than 35 in good health. CDR3 DNA sequence: TGTGCCAGCAGTTTTCGGCGTAACCTTCAGCCCCAGCATTTT. As protein: CASSFRRNLQPQHF. The full variable domain, completed using reference TRBV28 and TRBJ1-5, is DVKVTQSSRYLVKRTGEKVFLECVQDMDHENMFWYRQDPGLGLRLIYFSYDVKMKEKGDIPEGYSVSREKKERFSLILESASTNQTSMYLCASSFRRNLQPQHFGDGTRLSIL.